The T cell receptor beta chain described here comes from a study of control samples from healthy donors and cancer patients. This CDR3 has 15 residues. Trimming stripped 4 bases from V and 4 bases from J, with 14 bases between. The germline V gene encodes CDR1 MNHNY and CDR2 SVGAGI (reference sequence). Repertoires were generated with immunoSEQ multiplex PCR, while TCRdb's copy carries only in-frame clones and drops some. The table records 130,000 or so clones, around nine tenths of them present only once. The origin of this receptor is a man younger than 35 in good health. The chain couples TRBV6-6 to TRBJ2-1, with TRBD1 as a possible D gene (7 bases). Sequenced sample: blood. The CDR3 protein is CASSFTGEVYNEQFF. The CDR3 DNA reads TGTGCCAGCAGTTTCACAGGGGAGGTGTACAATGAGCAGTTCTTC.